The 4 T cell receptor beta chains below come from one sample, sequenced in a study of long-term antiretroviral therapy in people with HIV. This was the immunoSEQ v3.0 assay at survey level. The protocol was immunoSEQ multiplex PCR, while the TCRdb copy is restricted to in-frame clones and leaves out a portion. There are around 15,000 clones in the sample; 88% occur only once, and 12% lies in the top ten. The source was unsorted PBMCs, collected 0.7 years before starting antiretroviral therapy. The origin of the receptors is a man in his fifties with HIV.

This clone showed up just once. The chain links TRBV7-6 to TRBJ1-1; D gene uncertain. The V gene's germline CDR1 is SGHVS and CDR2 FNYEAQ. V was shortened by 3 bases and J by 1 base, with 6 bases between the two germline ends. This CDR3 comprises 13 residues. CDR3 sequence: CASSFEGNTEAFF. CDR3 nucleotides: TGTGCCAGCAGCTTCGAGGGGAACACTGAAGCTTTCTTT. Full variable domain (missing parts from reference TRBV7-6 and TRBJ1-1): GAGVSQSPRYKVTKRGQDVALRCDPISGHVSLYWYRQALGQGPEFLTYFNYEAQQDKSGLPNDRFSAERPEGSISTLTIQRTEQRDSAMYRCASSFEGNTEAFFGQGTRLTVV.

This sequence joins TRBV5-1 and TRBJ1-6; D call uncertain. This CDR3 contains 13 residues. Germline V gives CDR1 SGHRS, CDR2 YFSETQ. V shed 1 base and J shed 11 bases, with 10 bases lying between them. The CDR3 is CASSLIEEPPLHF. In DNA form, the CDR3 reads TGCGCCAGCAGCTTGATAGAAGAGCCACCCCTCCACTTT.

This clone was detected only a few times. V gene TRBV4-3 combines with J gene TRBJ1-6; D unresolved. This CDR3 spans 16 amino acids. Trimming stripped 0 bases from V and 4 bases from J, with 10 bases between. Germline V CDR1 and CDR2: LGHNA, YSLEER. CDR3 sequence: CASSQDPTAYNSPLHF. The CDR3 nucleotides are TGCGCCAGCAGCCAAGATCCGACCGCTTATAATTCACCCCTCCACTTT.

This clone was seen a few times. The CDR3 region has the DNA TGTGCCAGCAGCTTAGACTTCGGGAAGCCCCAGCATTTT. It specifies CASSLDFGKPQHF. The chain joins TRBV7-2 to TRBJ1-5; D is unclear. Trimming took off 1 base at V and 8 bases at J, with 9 bases between the two ends. The CDR3 has 13 residues. CDR1 and CDR2 (germline): SGHTA, FQGNSA.